This TCR beta chain came from a study of CD8 T cells in Susac syndrome. The authors reverse transcribed roughly 0.5 to 1 ug RNA with random hexamers. Multiplex PCR with immunoSEQ amplified the TCR beta CDR3 across 54 Vbeta and 13 Jbeta. TCRdb re-analysed the immunoSEQ multiplex PCR reads in MiXCR, keeping a single row per CDR3 protein. The sample consists of some 120,000 distinct CDR3 sequences, 90% to 95% of them appearing once. Germline CDR1 SGHAT, CDR2 FQNNGV. The CDR3 has 13 amino acids. The ends were cut back, 5 bases at V and 5 bases at J, with 11 bases in the middle. Study-wide results and limits: Among active patients and in TEMRA cells, CD8+ clonal expansion in Susac reached its peak.

On this clonotype itself: The antigen is undetermined.

The authors carried out high-throughput sequencing of TCR beta. They applied it to CD8+ and CD4+ T cells obtained from blood. TEMRA cells were enriched by FACS, and CD4+ and CD8+ T cells were negatively isolated. The receptor's source is a human donor with Susac syndrome. Sequencing was done on a sample of CD8+ T cells from PBMCs. The gene calls are TRBV11-2 and TRBJ2-3; D gene ambiguous. CDR3 nucleotide sequence: TGTGCCAGCAGCCCGGAGCGTGGAGATACGCAGTATTTT. This sequence encodes CASSPERGDTQYF. Full variable domain (missing parts from reference TRBV11-2 and TRBJ2-3): EAGVAQSPRYKIIEKRQSVAFWCNPISGHATLYWYQQILGQGPKLLIQFQNNGVVDDSQLPKDRFSAERLKGVDSTLKIQPAKLEDSAVYLCASSPERGDTQYFGPGTRLTVL.